What follows describes a single TCR beta chain. The V gene lost 3 bases and the J gene lost 4 bases, with 18 bases spanning the gap. The CDR3 covers 16 residues. Germline loops: CDR1 LNHDA, CDR2 SQIVND (reference sequence). The sample belongs to a study of cytomegalovirus exposure and HLA in healthy donors. The assay was immunoSEQ multiplex PCR, and TCRdb's table has in-frame clones only and misses some. The sample includes roughly 98,000 clones, more than 75% seen only once; the top ten take around 6%. Sequenced sample: PBMCs. This receptor was obtained from a man between 18 and 35 years old in good health and CMV-seropositive. This chain uses TRBV19 with TRBJ2-5, with TRBD2 as a possible D gene (5 bases). CDR3 sequence (DNA): TGTGCCAGTAGTATGGAGGTTACATTTATAGGAGAGACCCAGTACTTC. Translation: CASSMEVTFIGETQYF.